The rows below give T cell receptor beta chains drawn from one sample of a study of T cells in Graves' hyperthyroidism and ophthalmopathy. TCRdb independently ran MiXCR on the multiplex PCR reads; one entry per CDR3 protein. The sample includes about 350,000 distinct CDR3 sequences, about a sixth of them seen just once. Material for sequencing was blood. The receptors stem from a woman aged 40 to 50 with Graves' ophthalmopathy. The CDR3 runs from the conserved cysteine through the conserved F or W. A D gene is named only where the DNA matches it firmly. Some rows have no size entry. The others give once, few or many, or a class for an expanded clone.

>-|TRBV5-1|TRBJ2-5|14|many
CASSPGLGQETQYF
TGCGCCAGCAGCCCCGGCTTGGGTCAAGAGACCCAGTACTTC
>-|TRBV10-3|TRBJ1-2|14|many
CAISDGGSNYGYTF
TGTGCCATCAGTGATGGTGGGTCTAACTATGGCTACACCTTC
>-|TRBV20-1|TRBJ1-2|12|many
CSASSGYNGYTF
TGCAGTGCTAGTTCTGGGTATAATGGCTACACCTTC
>-|TRBV7-9|TRBJ1-2|14|-
CASSPIALGGLHTF
TGTGCCAGCAGCCCAATTGCCCTCGGCGGCCTCCACACCTTC
>TRBD2|TRBV28|TRBJ2-2|15|-
CASFPAGVGTGELFF
TGTGCCAGCTTCCCAGCGGGAGTCGGCACCGGGGAGCTGTTTTTT
>-|TRBV24-1|TRBJ2-7|18|-
CATTEEARDNLLGYEQYF
TGTGCCACCACCGAGGAGGCCCGGGACAACTTATTGGGGTACGAGCAGTACTTC
>-|TRBV6-2/TRBV6-3|TRBJ2-2|18|many
CASSYYPPGSGSTGELFF
TGTGCCAGCAGTTACTACCCCCCCGGGTCTGGGAGCACCGGGGAGCTGTTTTTT
>-|TRBV12-3/TRBV12-4|TRBJ1-2|13|many
CASSLMGRVGYTF
TGTGCCAGCAGTTTAATGGGCAGGGTCGGCTACACCTTC
>-|TRBV5-1|TRBJ1-3|16|many
CASSKLGAWSGNTIYF
TGCGCCAGCTCCAAACTTGGGGCTTGGTCTGGAAACACCATATATTTT
>TRBD2|TRBV7-2|TRBJ2-5|17|many
CASSLGTSGLYQETQYF
TGTGCCAGCAGCTTGGGGACTAGCGGCTTGTACCAAGAGACCCAGTACTTC
>TRBD1|TRBV27|TRBJ1-2|13|many
CASGQDRVNGYTF
TGTGCCAGCGGGCAAGACAGGGTAAATGGCTACACCTTC
>-|TRBV10-1|TRBJ2-2|16|many
CASSGEGLWNTGELFF
TGCGCCAGCAGTGGCGAGGGCCTTTGGAACACCGGGGAGCTGTTTTTT